This record looks at one T cell receptor (beta chain) sequence and its context. Its antigen target is currently unknown. There are no base qualities to consult, and no much larger clone falls within one base. The sample comes from a study of control samples from healthy donors and cancer patients (dated by TCRdb to about 2020). Reading from cysteine to phenylalanine, the CDR3 counts 19 amino acids. Left in the record is the CDR3 DNA by itself, 57 bases read in frame from the first base. The library came from the immunoSEQ multiplex PCR assay. What TCRdb holds here is the immuneACCESS table cut down to in-frame rearrangements. Part of the clones is not present; checked against another copy, under half of the missing clones reflect an unresolved V gene, and the others are unexplained. Within this sample are approximately 90,000 clones, with 85% to 90% of them counted one time only. The ten largest account for 2% to 2.5% of the sample.

The chain is made from TRBV21-1 and TRBJ1-4; the table assigns TRBD1, which was not confirmed against the DNA. TRBV21-1 is noted as a pseudogene. This clonotype was sampled from a woman aged 40 to 50 in good health. Sequencing input: blood. The nucleotide sequence is given as TGTGCCAGCAGCAAAGACAATCAGGGGTGGTACCCAACTAATGAAAAACTGTTTTTT. This yields the protein CASSKDNQGWYPTNEKLFF.